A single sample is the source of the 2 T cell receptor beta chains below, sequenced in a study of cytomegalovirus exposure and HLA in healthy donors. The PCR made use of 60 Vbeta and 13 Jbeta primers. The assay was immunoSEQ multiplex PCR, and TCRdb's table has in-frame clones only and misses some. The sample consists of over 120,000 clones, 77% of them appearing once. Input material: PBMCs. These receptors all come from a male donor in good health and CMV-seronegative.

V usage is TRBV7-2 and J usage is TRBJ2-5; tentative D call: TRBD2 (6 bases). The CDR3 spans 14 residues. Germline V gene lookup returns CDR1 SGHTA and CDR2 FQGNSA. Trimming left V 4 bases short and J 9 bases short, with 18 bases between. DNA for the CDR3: TGTGCCAGCAGCTCTTCGGGGGATAAGGCGGCCCAGTACTTC. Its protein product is CASSSSGDKAAQYF. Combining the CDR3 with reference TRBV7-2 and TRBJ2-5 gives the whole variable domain GAGVSQSPSNKVTEKGKDVELRCDPISGHTALYWYRQSLGQGLEFLIYFQGNSAPDKSGLPSDRFSAERTGGSVSTLTIQRTQQEDSAVYLCASSSSGDKAAQYFGPGTRLLVL.

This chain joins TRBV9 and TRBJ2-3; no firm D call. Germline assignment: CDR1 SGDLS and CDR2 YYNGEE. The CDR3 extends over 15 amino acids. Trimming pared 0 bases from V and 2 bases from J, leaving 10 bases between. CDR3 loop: CASSVVQVYTDTQYF. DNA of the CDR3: TGTGCCAGCAGCGTAGTACAAGTATACACAGATACGCAGTATTTT.